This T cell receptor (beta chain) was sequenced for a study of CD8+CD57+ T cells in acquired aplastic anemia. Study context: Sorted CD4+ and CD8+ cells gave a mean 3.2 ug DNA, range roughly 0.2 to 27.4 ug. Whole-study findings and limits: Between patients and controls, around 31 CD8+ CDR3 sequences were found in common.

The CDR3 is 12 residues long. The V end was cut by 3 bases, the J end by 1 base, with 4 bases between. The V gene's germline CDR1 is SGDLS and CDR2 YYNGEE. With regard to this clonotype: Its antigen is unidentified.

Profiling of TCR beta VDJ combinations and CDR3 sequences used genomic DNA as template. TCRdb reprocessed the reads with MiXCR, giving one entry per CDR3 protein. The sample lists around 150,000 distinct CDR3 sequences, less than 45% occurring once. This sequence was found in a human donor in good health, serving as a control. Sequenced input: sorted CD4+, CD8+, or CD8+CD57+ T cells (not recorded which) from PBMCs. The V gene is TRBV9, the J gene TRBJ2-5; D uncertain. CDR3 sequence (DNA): TGTGCCAGCAGCGGGGTCCAAGAGACCCAGTACTTC. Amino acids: CASSGVQETQYF. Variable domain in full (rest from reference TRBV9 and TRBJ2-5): DSGVTQTPKHLITATGQRVTLRCSPRSGDLSVYWYQQSLDQGLQFLIQYYNGEERAKGNILERFSAQQFPDLHSELNLSSLELGDSALYFCASSGVQETQYFGPGTRLLVL.